The clone carrying this T cell receptor (beta chain) occurred many times. TCRdb re-called the RT-PCR reads through MiXCR, storing one row per CDR3 protein. This table has roughly 250,000 distinct CDR3 sequences, less than 15% appearing once. The CDR3 has 13 amino acids. Germline V gene data show CDR1 as KGHSH and CDR2 as LQKENI. J gave up 4 bases and V 3 bases, and 3 bases lay outside the gene matches. This sample was taken from a study of patients and donors after allogeneic stem cell transplantation. This chain uses TRBV18 with TRBJ2-7; TRBD2 aligns across 7 bases. The receptor's source is a human donor who was either an allogeneic HSCT recipient or a stem cell or donor lymphocyte infusion donor (not recorded which). It is not recorded whose cells these are; they may come from a transplant donor. Sequences were obtained from blood, either unsorted or a sorted T cell fraction (not recorded which). The DNA for the CDR3 is TGTGCCAGCTCACCCCTGGGGGGGTACGAGCAGTACTTC. It yields the protein CASSPLGGYEQYF.